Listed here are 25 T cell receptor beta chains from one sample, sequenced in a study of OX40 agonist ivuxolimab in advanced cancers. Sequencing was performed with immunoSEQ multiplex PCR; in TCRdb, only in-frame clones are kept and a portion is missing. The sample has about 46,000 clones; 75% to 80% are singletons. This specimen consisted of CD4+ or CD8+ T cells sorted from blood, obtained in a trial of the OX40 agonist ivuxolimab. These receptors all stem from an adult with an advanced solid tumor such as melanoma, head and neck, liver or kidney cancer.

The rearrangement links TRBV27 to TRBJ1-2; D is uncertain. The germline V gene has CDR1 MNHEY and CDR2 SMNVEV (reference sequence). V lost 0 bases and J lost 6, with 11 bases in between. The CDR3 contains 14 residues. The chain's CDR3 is CASSLSSLTHGYTF. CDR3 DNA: TGTGCCAGCAGTTTATCGTCCCTAACTCATGGCTACACCTTC.

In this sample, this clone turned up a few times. The CDR3 DNA sequence: TGCGCCAGCAGCGGGCGGCCACAGGGCTACGAGCAGTACTTC. Encoded protein: CASSGRPQGYEQYF. This chain connects TRBV4-1 to TRBJ2-7; D may be TRBD1 (6 bases). CDR1 is MGHRA and CDR2 is YSYEKL in the germline V gene. The CDR3 is 14 residues long. V lost 5 bases to trimming and J lost 3 bases, with 14 bases between them.

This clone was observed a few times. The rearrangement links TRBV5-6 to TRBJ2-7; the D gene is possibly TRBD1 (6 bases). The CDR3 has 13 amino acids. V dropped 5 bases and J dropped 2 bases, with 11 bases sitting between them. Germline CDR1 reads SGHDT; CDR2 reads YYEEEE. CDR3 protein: CASSRQVAYEQYF. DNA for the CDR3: TGTGCCAGCAGTCGACAGGTAGCCTACGAGCAGTACTTC.

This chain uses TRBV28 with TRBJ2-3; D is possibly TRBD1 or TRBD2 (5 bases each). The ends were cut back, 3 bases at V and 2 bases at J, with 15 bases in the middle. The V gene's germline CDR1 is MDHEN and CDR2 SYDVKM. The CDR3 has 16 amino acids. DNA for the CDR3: TGTGCCAGCAGTTTCCTCCTGGGGGAGTTCACAGATACGCAGTATTTT. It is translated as CASSFLLGEFTDTQYF.

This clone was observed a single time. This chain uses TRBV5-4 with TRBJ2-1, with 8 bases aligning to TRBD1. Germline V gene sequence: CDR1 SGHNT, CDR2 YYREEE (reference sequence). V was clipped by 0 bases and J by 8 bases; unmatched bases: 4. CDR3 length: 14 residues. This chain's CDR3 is CASSLAGGSYEQFF. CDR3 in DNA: TGTGCCAGCAGCTTGGCAGGGGGCAGCTATGAGCAGTTCTTC. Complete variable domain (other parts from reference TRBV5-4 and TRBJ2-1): ETGVTQSPTHLIKTRGQQVTLRCSSQSGHNTVSWYQQALGQGPQFIFQYYREEENGRGNFPPRFSGLQFPNYSSELNVNALELDDSALYLCASSLAGGSYEQFFGPGTRLTVL.

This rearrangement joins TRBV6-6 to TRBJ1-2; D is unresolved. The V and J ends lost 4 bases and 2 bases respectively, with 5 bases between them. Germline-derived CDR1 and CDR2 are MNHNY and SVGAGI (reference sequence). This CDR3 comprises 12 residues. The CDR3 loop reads CASSSPNYGYTF. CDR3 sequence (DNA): TGTGCCAGCAGTTCGCCCAACTATGGCTACACCTTC.

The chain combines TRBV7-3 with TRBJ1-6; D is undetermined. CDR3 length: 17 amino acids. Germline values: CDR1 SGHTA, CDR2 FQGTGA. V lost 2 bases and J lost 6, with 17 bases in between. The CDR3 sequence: CASSLSPWQVINSPLHF. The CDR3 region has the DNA TGTGCCAGCAGCTTATCCCCCTGGCAAGTAATTAATTCACCCCTCCACTTT.

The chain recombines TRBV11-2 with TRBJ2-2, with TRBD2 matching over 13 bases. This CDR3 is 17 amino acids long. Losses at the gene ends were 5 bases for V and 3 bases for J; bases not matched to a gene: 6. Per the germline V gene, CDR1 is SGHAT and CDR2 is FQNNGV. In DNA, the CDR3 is TGTGCCAGCAGCGCGCGGGGACTAGCGGGGTACACCGGGGAGCTGTTTTTT. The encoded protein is CASSARGLAGYTGELFF.

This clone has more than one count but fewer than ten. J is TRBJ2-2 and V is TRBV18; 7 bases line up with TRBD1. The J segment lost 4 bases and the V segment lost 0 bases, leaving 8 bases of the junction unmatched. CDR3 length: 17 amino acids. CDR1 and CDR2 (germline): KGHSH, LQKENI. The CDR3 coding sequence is TGTGCCAGCTCACCACCGAATGGAGCAGGGGGCACCGGGGAGCTGTTTTTT. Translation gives CASSPPNGAGGTGELFF.

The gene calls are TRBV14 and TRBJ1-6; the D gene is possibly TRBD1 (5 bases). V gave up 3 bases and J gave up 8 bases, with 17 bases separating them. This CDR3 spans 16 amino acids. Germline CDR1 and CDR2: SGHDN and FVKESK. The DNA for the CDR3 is TGTGCCAGCAGCCAGGGGCCCCCGGGACCCTATTCACCCCTCCACTTT. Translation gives CASSQGPPGPYSPLHF.

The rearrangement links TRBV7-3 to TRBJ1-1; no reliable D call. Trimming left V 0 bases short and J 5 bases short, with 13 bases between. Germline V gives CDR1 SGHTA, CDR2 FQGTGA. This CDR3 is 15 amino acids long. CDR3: CASSLTGLTGTEAFF. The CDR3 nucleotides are TGTGCCAGCAGCTTAACCGGTCTCACGGGGACTGAAGCTTTCTTT. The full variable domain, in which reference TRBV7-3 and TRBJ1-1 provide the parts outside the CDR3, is GAGVSQTPSNKVTEKGKYVELRCDPISGHTALYWYRQSLGQGPEFLIYFQGTGAADDSGLPNDRFFAVRPEGSVSTLKIQRTERGDSAVYLCASSLTGLTGTEAFFGQGTRLTVV.

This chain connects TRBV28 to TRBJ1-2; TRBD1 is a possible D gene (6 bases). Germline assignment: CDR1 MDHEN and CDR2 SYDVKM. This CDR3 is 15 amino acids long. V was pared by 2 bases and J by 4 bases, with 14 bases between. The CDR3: CASSLVGRGGYGYTF. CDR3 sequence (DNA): TGTGCCAGCAGTTTAGTCGGCAGGGGTGGCTATGGCTACACCTTC.

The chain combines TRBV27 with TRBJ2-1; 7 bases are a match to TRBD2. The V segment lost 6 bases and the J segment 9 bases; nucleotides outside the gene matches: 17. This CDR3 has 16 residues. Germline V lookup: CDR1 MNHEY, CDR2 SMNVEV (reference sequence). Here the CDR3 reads CASSYGPGLTTSEQFF. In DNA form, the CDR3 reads TGTGCCAGCAGCTATGGCCCGGGACTAACTACGAGTGAGCAGTTCTTC.

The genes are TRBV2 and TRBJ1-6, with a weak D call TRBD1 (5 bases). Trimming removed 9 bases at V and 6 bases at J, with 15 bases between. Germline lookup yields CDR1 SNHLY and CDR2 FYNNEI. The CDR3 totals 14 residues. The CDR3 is CASTSGTLNSPLHF. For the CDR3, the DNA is TGTGCCAGTACCTCCGGGACCCTTAATTCACCCCTCCACTTT.

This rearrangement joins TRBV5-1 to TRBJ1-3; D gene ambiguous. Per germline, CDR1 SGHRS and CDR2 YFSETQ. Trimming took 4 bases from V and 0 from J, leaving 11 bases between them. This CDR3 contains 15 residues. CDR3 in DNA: TGCGCCAGCAGCCCCGAGGTCCCCTCTGGAAACACCATATATTTT. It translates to CASSPEVPSGNTIYF.

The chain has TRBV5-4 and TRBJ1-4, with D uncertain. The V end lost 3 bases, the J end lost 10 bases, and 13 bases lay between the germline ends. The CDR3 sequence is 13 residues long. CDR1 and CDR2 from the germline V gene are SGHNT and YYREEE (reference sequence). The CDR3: CASSSGRSRKLFF. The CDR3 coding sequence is TGTGCCAGCAGCTCGGGGAGGTCGAGAAAACTGTTTTTT.

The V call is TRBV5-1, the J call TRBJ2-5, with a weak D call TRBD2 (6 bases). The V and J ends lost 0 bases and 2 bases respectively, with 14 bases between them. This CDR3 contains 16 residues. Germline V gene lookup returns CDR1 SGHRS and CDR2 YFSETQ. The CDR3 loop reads CASSLEGSAGQETQYF. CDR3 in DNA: TGCGCCAGCAGCTTGGAGGGTTCGGCGGGACAAGAGACCCAGTACTTC.

This CDR3 reads CASSMMSSGANVLTF. In nucleotides, the CDR3 is TGTGCCAGCAGTATGATGAGCTCTGGGGCCAACGTCCTGACTTTC. V gene TRBV6-4 combines with J gene TRBJ2-6, with unresolved D. V lost 5 bases to trimming and J lost 0 bases, with 8 bases between them. The CDR3 covers 15 residues. Germline assignment: CDR1 MRHNA and CDR2 SNTAGT.

CDR3 residues: CASLSRGLEQYF. In DNA form, the CDR3 reads TGTGCCAGCCTATCCAGGGGTCTTGAGCAGTACTTC. This chain uses TRBV27 with TRBJ2-7; D may be TRBD1 (6 bases). This CDR3 has 12 residues. Trimming left V 8 bases short and J 7 bases short, with 15 bases between. Germline loops: CDR1 MNHEY, CDR2 SMNVEV (reference sequence).

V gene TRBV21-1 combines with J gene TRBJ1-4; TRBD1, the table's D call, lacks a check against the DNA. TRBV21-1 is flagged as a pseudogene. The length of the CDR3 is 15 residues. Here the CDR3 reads CASSKLWDRGVKLFF. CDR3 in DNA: TGTGCCAGCAGCAAATTGTGGGACAGGGGAGTGAAACTGTTTTTT.

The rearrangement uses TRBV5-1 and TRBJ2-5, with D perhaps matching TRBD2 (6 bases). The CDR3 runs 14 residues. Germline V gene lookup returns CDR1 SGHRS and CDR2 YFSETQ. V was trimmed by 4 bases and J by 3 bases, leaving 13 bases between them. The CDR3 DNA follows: TGCGCCAGCAGCACCGGACTAACCAAAGAGACCCAGTACTTC. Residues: CASSTGLTKETQYF.

This chain's CDR3 is CASSSQLAGGDEQFF. CDR3 in DNA: TGTGCCAGCAGTTCGCAACTAGCGGGAGGGGATGAGCAGTTCTTC. The chain joins TRBV28 to TRBJ2-1; 13 bases are a match to TRBD2. The CDR3 runs 15 residues. The germline gives CDR1 MDHEN, CDR2 SYDVKM. V was clipped by 4 bases and J by 8 bases; unmatched bases: 5.

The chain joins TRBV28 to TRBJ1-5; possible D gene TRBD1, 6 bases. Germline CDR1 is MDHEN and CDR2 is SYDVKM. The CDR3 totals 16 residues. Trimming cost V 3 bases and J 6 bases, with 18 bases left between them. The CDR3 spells CASSFGTGTIFQPQHF. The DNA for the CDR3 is TGTGCCAGCAGTTTCGGAACCGGGACAATTTTTCAGCCCCAGCATTTT. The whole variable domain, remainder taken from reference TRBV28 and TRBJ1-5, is DVKVTQSSRYLVKRTGEKVFLECVQDMDHENMFWYRQDPGLGLRLIYFSYDVKMKEKGDIPEGYSVSREKKERFSLILESASTNQTSMYLCASSFGTGTIFQPQHFGDGTRLSIL.

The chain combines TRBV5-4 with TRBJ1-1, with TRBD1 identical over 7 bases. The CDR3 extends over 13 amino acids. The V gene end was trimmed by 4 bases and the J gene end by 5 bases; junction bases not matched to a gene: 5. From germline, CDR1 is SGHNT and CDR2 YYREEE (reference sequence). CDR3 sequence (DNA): TGTGCCAGCAGCCACAGGGGTGGGACTGAAGCTTTCTTT. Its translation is CASSHRGGTEAFF. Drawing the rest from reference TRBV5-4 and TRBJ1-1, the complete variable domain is ETGVTQSPTHLIKTRGQQVTLRCSSQSGHNTVSWYQQALGQGPQFIFQYYREEENGRGNFPPRFSGLQFPNYSSELNVNALELDDSALYLCASSHRGGTEAFFGQGTRLTVV.

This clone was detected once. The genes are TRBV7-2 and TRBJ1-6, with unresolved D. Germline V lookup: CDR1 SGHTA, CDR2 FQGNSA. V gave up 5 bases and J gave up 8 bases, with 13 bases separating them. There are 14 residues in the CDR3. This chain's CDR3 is CASSPRARDSPLHF. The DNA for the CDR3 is TGTGCCAGCAGCCCTCGGGCAAGGGATTCACCCCTCCACTTT.